The 30 T cell receptor beta chains below were found in one sample sequenced in a study of blood T cell repertoires in COVID-19. Some clones are missing from TCRdb's copy, which holds only in-frame ones; the method was immunoSEQ multiplex PCR. The sample consists of 250,000 or so clones, 85% to 90% of them appearing once. The sample comprised PBMCs or T cells enriched from blood (not recorded which). These receptors originate from a woman aged 25 to 39 with acute COVID-19.

The rearrangement uses TRBV5-4 and TRBJ1-6, with 8 bases that match TRBD1. The length of the CDR3 is 14 residues. Unmatched junction bases numbered 4, after V lost 4 bases and J lost 7 bases. The V gene's germline CDR1 is SGHNT and CDR2 YYREEE (reference sequence). DNA of the CDR3: TGTGCCAGCAGCAAAGACAGGGGAAATTCACCCCTCCACTTT. It translates to CASSKDRGNSPLHF.

The CDR3 spells CASLLGLAAPDTQYF. The CDR3 DNA reads TGTGCCAGCCTCCTCGGACTAGCGGCTCCCGATACGCAGTATTTT. The chain recombines TRBV7-8 with TRBJ2-3; TRBD2 matches at 10 bases. The CDR3 totals 15 residues. V trimming: 8 bases; J trimming: 6 bases; junction bases outside the gene matches: 11. Looked up from germline, CDR1 is SGHVS and CDR2 is FQNEAQ.

The gene calls are TRBV5-5 and TRBJ2-1; 7 bases map to TRBD1. Germline V gene data show CDR1 as SGHKS and CDR2 as YYEKEE (reference sequence). V trimming: 2 bases; J trimming: 7 bases; junction bases outside the gene matches: 3. The CDR3 extends over 13 amino acids. In nucleotides, the CDR3 is TGTGCCAGCAGCTTCAGGGGGATAAATGAGCAGTTCTTC. It encodes CASSFRGINEQFF.

The chain recombines TRBV25-1 with TRBJ1-4; D perhaps matches TRBD1 (6 bases). Germline V gene sequence: CDR1 MGHDK, CDR2 SYGVNS. The CDR3 has 13 amino acids. V shed 5 bases and J shed 8 bases, with 12 bases lying between them. The CDR3 reads CASSTPGQEKLFF. As DNA, the CDR3 is TGTGCCAGCAGTACCCCGGGACAAGAAAAACTGTTTTTT. The full variable domain, rest sourced from reference TRBV25-1 and TRBJ1-4, is EADIYQTPRYLVIGTGKKITLECSQTMGHDKMYWYQQDPGMELHLIHYSYGVNSTEKGDLSSESTVSRIRTEHFPLTLESARPSHTSQYLCASSTPGQEKLFFGSGTQLSVL.

This clone was seen more than once but under ten times. In nucleotides, the CDR3 is TGTGCCAGCAGCTCGCCCTGGGGCCGTCACTCCTACGAGCAGTACTTC. Protein: CASSSPWGRHSYEQYF. The gene calls are TRBV28 and TRBJ2-7, with D possibly matching TRBD1 (5 bases). The CDR3 totals 16 residues. The ends were cut back, 6 bases at V and 0 bases at J, with 18 bases in the middle. CDR1 is MDHEN and CDR2 is SYDVKM in the germline V gene.

This clone was observed a few times. The gene calls are TRBV27 and TRBJ2-2; D perhaps matches TRBD2 (5 bases). The germline CDR1 and CDR2 sequences are MNHEY and SMNVEV (reference sequence). V lost 10 bases and J lost 7, with 10 bases in between. There are 11 residues in the CDR3. CDR3 sequence: CATGGVGELFF. The CDR3, as DNA: TGTGCCACAGGAGGAGTCGGGGAGCTGTTTTTT.

J is TRBJ1-5 and V is TRBV28, with D hard to call. The germline gives CDR1 MDHEN, CDR2 SYDVKM. This CDR3 has 12 residues. V dropped 8 bases and J dropped 4 bases, with 9 bases sitting between them. CDR3 loop: CASSGWNQPQHF. In DNA, the CDR3 is TGTGCCAGCTCGGGGTGGAATCAGCCCCAGCATTTT.

This clone was seen only once. This chain joins TRBV28 and TRBJ1-6; D gene ambiguous. Trimming left V 2 bases short and J 9 bases short, with 11 bases between. There are 14 residues in the CDR3. From germline, CDR1 is MDHEN and CDR2 SYDVKM. The CDR3 loop is CASSLGQPASPLHF. The CDR3 DNA reads as TGTGCCAGCAGTTTAGGGCAGCCCGCTTCACCCCTCCACTTT.

The gene calls are TRBV16 and TRBJ1-5; TRBD1 is a possible D gene (6 bases). V was shortened by 4 bases and J by 6 bases, with 13 bases between the two germline ends. CDR1 and CDR2 (germline): KGHSY, FQNENV. This CDR3 region has 14 residues. The CDR3 is CASSRYRVPQPQHF. In DNA, the CDR3 is TGTGCCAGCAGCCGATACAGGGTCCCTCAGCCCCAGCATTTT.

This clone came up a few times. The rearrangement links TRBV4-1 to TRBJ2-1; 10 positions agree with TRBD1. J lost 10 bases, V lost 1 base, and 16 bases had no gene match. The CDR3 is made up of 18 amino acids. Germline V CDR1 and CDR2: MGHRA, YSYEKL. The CDR3 here is CASSQADFVPGQGYEQFF. CDR3 coding DNA: TGCGCCAGCAGCCAAGCCGACTTCGTTCCGGGACAGGGGTACGAGCAGTTCTTC.

The V call is TRBV10-3, the J call TRBJ2-7; no clear D gene. Germline V gives CDR1 ENHRY, CDR2 SYGVKD. This CDR3 contains 15 residues. V was shortened by 2 bases and J by 0 bases, with 11 bases between the two germline ends. The CDR3 spells CAISEAQSSSYEQYF. The CDR3, as DNA: TGTGCCATCAGTGAGGCACAGTCAAGCTCCTACGAGCAGTACTTC.

The rearrangement joins TRBV11-2 to TRBJ2-7; 7 nucleotides agree with TRBD2. Trimming at V came to 0 bases and at J to 7 bases, leaving 6 bases not matched to a gene. Germline assignment: CDR1 SGHAT and CDR2 FQNNGV. The CDR3 runs 14 residues. CDR3 sequence: CASSLEWGTNEQYF. The CDR3, as DNA: TGTGCCAGCAGCTTAGAATGGGGGACTAATGAGCAGTACTTC.

The chain couples TRBV3-1 (or the pseudogene TRBV3-2) to TRBJ1-4; TRBD1 agrees at 7 bases. With 2 bases clipped from V and 8 bases from J, the junction kept 11 bases outside the gene matches. The CDR3 totals 16 residues. The germline CDR1 and CDR2 sequences are LGHDT and YNNKEL (reference sequence). The CDR3 loop is CASSQTRTGRGEKLFF. CDR3 DNA: TGTGCCAGCAGCCAAACCCGGACAGGACGGGGCGAAAAACTGTTTTTT.

V is TRBV29-1 and J is TRBJ1-1; 7 positions agree with TRBD1. V gave up 3 bases and J gave up 4 bases; unmatched junction bases: 5. The CDR3 has 13 residues. Germline V CDR1 and CDR2: SQVTM, ANQGSEA. This chain's CDR3 is CSVEKGASTEAFF. The DNA for the CDR3 is TGCAGCGTTGAGAAGGGGGCGAGCACTGAAGCTTTCTTT.

This clone was recorded at least ten times. This sequence joins TRBV27 and TRBJ1-3; D is perhaps TRBD1 (5 bases). Germline V lookup: CDR1 MNHEY, CDR2 SMNVEV (reference sequence). Trimming took 7 bases from V and 0 from J, leaving 10 bases between them. The length of the CDR3 is 14 residues. CDR3 region: CASKPGLSGNTIYF. The DNA of the CDR3 is TGTGCCAGCAAGCCAGGGCTCTCTGGAAACACCATATATTTT.

Details on this clone: This CDR3 is also generated by other DNA sequences in the sample. The rearrangement uses TRBV4-2 and TRBJ1-5; TRBD1 matches 7 bases. V dropped 3 bases and J dropped 3; count of bases not matched to a gene: 2. This CDR3 is 14 amino acids long. The germline V gene has CDR1 LGHNA and CDR2 YNFKEQ. The CDR3 region is CASSQGTDNQPQHF. In DNA form, the CDR3 reads TGTGCCAGCAGCCAGGGGACAGACAATCAGCCCCAGCATTTT.

The chain links TRBV5-1 to TRBJ1-1; possibly TRBD1 for D (5 bases). Per the germline V gene, CDR1 is SGHRS and CDR2 is YFSETQ. V lost 5 bases and J 1 base, leaving 12 bases between the germline ends. CDR3 length: 14 residues. CDR3 in amino acids: CASSLWGENTEAFF. The CDR3 region has the DNA TGCGCCAGCAGTCTCTGGGGGGAGAACACTGAAGCTTTCTTT. Full variable domain (missing parts from reference TRBV5-1 and TRBJ1-1): KAGVTQTPRYLIKTRGQQVTLSCSPISGHRSVSWYQQTPGQGLQFLFEYFSETQRNKGNFPGRFSGRQFSNSRSEMNVSTLELGDSALYLCASSLWGENTEAFFGQGTRLTVV.

The genes are TRBV7-9 and TRBJ2-3; no clear D gene. The CDR3 consists of 13 residues. The V gene lost 7 bases and the J gene lost 2 bases, with 10 bases spanning the gap. CDR1 SEHNR and CDR2 FQNEAQ come from the germline V gene (reference sequence). As DNA, the CDR3 is TGTGCCAGCACGGAGCTAGACACAGATACGCAGTATTTT. It is translated as CASTELDTDTQYF.

The rearrangement uses TRBV28 and TRBJ2-1; TRBD2 matches at 9 bases. The J segment lost 0 bases and the V segment lost 2 bases, leaving 5 bases of the junction unmatched. The germline V gene has CDR1 MDHEN and CDR2 SYDVKM. The CDR3 is 17 residues long. The CDR3 DNA is TGTGCCAGCAGTTTACATAGCGGGAGTAGCTCCTACAATGAGCAGTTCTTC. It yields the protein CASSLHSGSSSYNEQFF.

The chain joins TRBV6-5 to TRBJ2-7, with a tentative D call TRBD1 (5 bases). V lost 8 bases, J lost 5 bases, and 7 bases lay in between. CDR1 and CDR2 from the germline V gene are MNHEY and SVGAGI. The CDR3 spans 10 residues. CDR3 DNA sequence: TGTGCCAGCTTCAGGGACGAGCAGTACTTC. Translating gives CASFRDEQYF.

This chain's CDR3 is CASSLTRQGNTEAFF. CDR3 DNA: TGTGCCAGCAGCCTCACCCGACAGGGGAACACTGAAGCTTTCTTT. This sequence joins TRBV14 and TRBJ1-1; 7 nucleotides match TRBD1. Germline V lookup: CDR1 SGHDN, CDR2 FVKESK. The CDR3 sequence is 15 residues long. V trimming: 4 bases; J trimming: 1 base; junction bases outside the gene matches: 6.

The chain combines TRBV3-1 (or the pseudogene TRBV3-2) with TRBJ2-2; 8 bases match TRBD1. CDR1 is LGHDT, CDR2 YNNKEL, per germline (reference sequence). The V segment lost 4 bases and the J segment 1 base; nucleotides outside the gene matches: 8. The CDR3 is 17 amino acids. The CDR3 coding sequence is TGTGCCAGCAGCCGGGTAAGGACAGGGAAGAACACCGGGGAGCTGTTTTTT. This sequence encodes CASSRVRTGKNTGELFF.

J is TRBJ2-1 and V is TRBV19; 8 positions match TRBD1. The V segment lost 4 bases and the J segment 7 bases; nucleotides outside the gene matches: 9. This CDR3 region has 15 residues. Germline-derived CDR1 and CDR2 are LNHDA and SQIVND (reference sequence). The CDR3 sequence: CASSKTGGLANEQFF. In nucleotides, the CDR3 is TGTGCCAGTAGTAAAACAGGGGGACTCGCAAATGAGCAGTTCTTC.

CDR3 sequence (DNA): TGTGCCAGCAGGAACACGGGACAGGGTCCCTATAGCAATCAGCCCCAGCATTTT. Encoded protein: CASRNTGQGPYSNQPQHF. The chain carries TRBV21-1 and TRBJ1-5; the DNA was not used to check the table's D call, TRBD1. TRBV21-1 is labeled a pseudogene. The CDR3 is 18 residues long.

V is TRBV28 and J is TRBJ2-1; TRBD1 is a possible D gene (7 bases). Germline loops: CDR1 MDHEN, CDR2 SYDVKM. The CDR3 covers 18 residues. V lost 0 bases and J lost 8, with 23 bases in between. Here the CDR3 reads CASSLWVGGSGGGDEQFF. The CDR3 DNA reads as TGTGCCAGCAGTTTATGGGTCGGGGGTAGCGGAGGGGGCGATGAGCAGTTCTTC. Looking up the rest from reference TRBV28 and TRBJ2-1 gives the full variable domain: DVKVTQSSRYLVKRTGEKVFLECVQDMDHENMFWYRQDPGLGLRLIYFSYDVKMKEKGDIPEGYSVSREKKERFSLILESASTNQTSMYLCASSLWVGGSGGGDEQFFGPGTRLTVL.

The gene calls are TRBV20-1 and TRBJ2-2, with 9 positions matching TRBD2. Germline V lookup: CDR1 DFQATT, CDR2 SNEGSKA (reference sequence). This CDR3 contains 16 residues. After removal of 3 bases from V and 7 bases from J, the junction contained 12 bases not matched to a gene. CDR3 sequence: CSASRVAGAFSGELFF. CDR3 DNA sequence: TGCAGTGCTAGTAGGGTAGCGGGAGCGTTCAGCGGGGAGCTGTTTTTT.

The J gene is TRBJ2-7, the V gene TRBV5-8, with 10 bases matching TRBD1. CDR3 length: 15 residues. The ends lost 2 bases at V and 3 bases at J; junction bases unmatched: 5. Germline-derived CDR1 and CDR2 are SGHTS and YDEGEE. CDR3 nucleotides: TGTGCCAGCAGCTTCTTGACAGGGGGCTACTACGAGCAGTACTTC. Protein sequence: CASSFLTGGYYEQYF.

The table lists this clone with a count of one. The J gene is TRBJ2-5, the V gene TRBV19; the D gene is possibly TRBD1 (7 bases). V lost 0 bases and J lost 5, with 10 bases in between. Germline assignment: CDR1 LNHDA and CDR2 SQIVND (reference sequence). The CDR3 covers 14 residues. The CDR3 DNA follows: TGTGCCAGTAGTATAGACAGGGGGAGGGAGACCCAGTACTTC. This gives the protein CASSIDRGRETQYF.

The CDR3 sequence is CASSGSRGGTEAFF. CDR3 DNA: TGTGCCAGCAGTGGGTCCAGGGGCGGGACTGAAGCTTTCTTT. The chain is built from TRBV2 and TRBJ1-1, with D possibly being TRBD1 (6 bases). CDR3 size: 14 residues. V lost 4 bases and J 5 bases, leaving 14 bases between the germline ends. Germline loops: CDR1 SNHLY, CDR2 FYNNEI.

The CDR3 loop is CASGAGELFF. DNA for the CDR3: TGTGCCAGCGGAGCGGGGGAGCTGTTTTTT. The chain is built from TRBV28 and TRBJ2-2; D gene ambiguous. Trimming took 8 bases from V and 8 from J, leaving 6 bases between them. This CDR3 comprises 10 residues. The V gene's germline CDR1 is MDHEN and CDR2 SYDVKM. Complete variable domain (other parts from reference TRBV28 and TRBJ2-2): DVKVTQSSRYLVKRTGEKVFLECVQDMDHENMFWYRQDPGLGLRLIYFSYDVKMKEKGDIPEGYSVSREKKERFSLILESASTNQTSMYLCASGAGELFFGEGSRLTVL.